This record concerns one T cell receptor (beta chain) sequence. This entry is derived from a study of blood T cell repertoires in COVID-19. Study-level background: Sample material is recorded as cDNA or gDNA derived from T cells, B-cell-depleted T cells, or PBMCs.

Sequencing used immunoSEQ multiplex PCR; TCRdb keeps in-frame clones, though not all of them. The table lists fewer than 250,000 clones, roughly three quarters of them singletons. The length of the CDR3 is 14 residues. V lost 6 bases, J lost 12 bases, and 9 bases stayed unmatched. CDR1 is MDHEN and CDR2 is SYDVKM in the germline V gene. Participants, roughly 18 to 90 years old, spanned 24 US areas. The sample comprised PBMCs or T cells enriched from blood (not recorded which). This chain connects TRBV28 to TRBJ1-4; 11 bases agree with TRBD1. This receptor was identified in a woman in her 50s with acute COVID-19. The chain's CDR3 is CASSGQGASRELFF. The CDR3 DNA follows: TGTGCCAGCAGCGGACAGGGGGCGAGTCGTGAACTGTTTTTT.